This T cell receptor beta chain was identified in a study of T cells in Graves' hyperthyroidism and ophthalmopathy. The study, taken as a whole, reports: The model anticipated ophthalmopathy a median around six months pre-onset.

Turning to this clonotype: Its cognate antigen is unknown.

Hyperthyroidism had been newly diagnosed in patients aged 18 to 65, and its duration was under 2 months. This CDR3 is built from 14 residues. Germline V gives CDR1 SGHTA, CDR2 FQGTGA. V lost 5 bases, J lost 1 base, and 11 bases lay in between. It was RNA transcripts that yielded the amplified TCR beta CDR3 regions. Carried out on the TCR CDR3, a first-round RT-PCR used the HTBI primer set. One entry per CDR3 protein results from TCRdb running MiXCR on the multiplex PCR reads. There are 700,000 to 850,000 distinct CDR3 sequences in the sample; around a third occur only once, and roughly 30% lies in the top ten.

The sequenced material came from blood. This TCR was sampled from a woman between 35 and 50 years old with Graves' hyperthyroidism. The genes are TRBV7-3 and TRBJ1-2, with a weak D call TRBD1 (6 bases). Written as DNA, the CDR3 is TGTGCCAGCAGCCCAGGGGCGAATAACTATGGCTACACCTTC. Residues: CASSPGANNYGYTF.